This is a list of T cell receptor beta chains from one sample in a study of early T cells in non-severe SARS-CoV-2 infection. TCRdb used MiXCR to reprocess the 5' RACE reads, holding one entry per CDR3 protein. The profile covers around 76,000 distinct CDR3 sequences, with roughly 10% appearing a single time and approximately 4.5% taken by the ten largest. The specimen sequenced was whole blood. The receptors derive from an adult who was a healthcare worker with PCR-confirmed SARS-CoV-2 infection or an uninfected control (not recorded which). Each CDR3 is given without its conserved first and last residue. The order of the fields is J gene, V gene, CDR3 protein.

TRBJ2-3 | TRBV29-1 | SVEDVRASTDTQY
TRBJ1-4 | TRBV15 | ATSRDLGNTAANEKLF
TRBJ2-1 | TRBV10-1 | ASSWDMYNEQF
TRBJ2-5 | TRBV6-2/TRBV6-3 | ASRRDGTQETQY
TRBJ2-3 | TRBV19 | ASSRLAGGHTDTQY
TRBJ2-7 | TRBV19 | ASSPGTGMAYEQY
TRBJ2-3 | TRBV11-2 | ASSLAGQGPDTQY
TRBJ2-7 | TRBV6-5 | ASTGLHEQY
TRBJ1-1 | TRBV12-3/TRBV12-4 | ASSSRTGNTEAF
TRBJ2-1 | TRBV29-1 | SVEGLTGGDYNEQF
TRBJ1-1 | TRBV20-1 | SAMITGSTEAF
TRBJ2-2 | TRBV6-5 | ASRLARVNTGELF
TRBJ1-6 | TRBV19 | ASRGKVGAAPLH
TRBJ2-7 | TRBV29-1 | SARGAGEQY
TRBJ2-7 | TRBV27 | ASTTGPSSYEQY
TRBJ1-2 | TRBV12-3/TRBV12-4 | ASSTTGLNYGYT
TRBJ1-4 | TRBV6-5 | ASSYSIGSEKLF
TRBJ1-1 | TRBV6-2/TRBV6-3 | ASGGIGMNTEAF
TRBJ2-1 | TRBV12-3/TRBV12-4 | ASSLSGGGAYNEQF
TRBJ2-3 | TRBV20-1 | SASESGTDTQY
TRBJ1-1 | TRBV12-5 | ASGLPQSTEAF
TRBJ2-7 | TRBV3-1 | ASSLGHPKSSYEQY
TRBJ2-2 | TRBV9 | ASSPVFPNTGELF
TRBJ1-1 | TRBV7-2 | ASSQRRYTEAF
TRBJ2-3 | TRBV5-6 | ASLGGPSTDTQY
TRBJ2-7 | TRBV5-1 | ASSFLAGGEQY
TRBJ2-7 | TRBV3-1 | ASSQKEGVEQY
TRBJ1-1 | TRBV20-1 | SAGDRGRMNTEAF
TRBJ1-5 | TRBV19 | ASSIGDDSNQPQH
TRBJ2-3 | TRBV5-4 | ASSLEVSRTDTQY
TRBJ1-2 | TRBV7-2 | ASSSPGPTPYGYT
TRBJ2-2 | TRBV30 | AWSPWGNTGELF
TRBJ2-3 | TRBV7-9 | ASSPAGTKGDTQY
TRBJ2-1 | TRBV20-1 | SARLAGGTYNEQF
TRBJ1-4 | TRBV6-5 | ASKGQGEATNEKLF
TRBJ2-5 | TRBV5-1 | ASRGNGTIQETQY
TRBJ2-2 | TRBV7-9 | ASSKLAANTGELF
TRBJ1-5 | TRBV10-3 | AISDQTGEQPQH
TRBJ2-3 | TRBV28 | ASSFLSFSTDTQY
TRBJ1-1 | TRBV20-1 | SVRSLFEESAEAF
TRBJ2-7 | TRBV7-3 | ASSSPGQYREQY
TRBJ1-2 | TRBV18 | ASSPPQGREGYT
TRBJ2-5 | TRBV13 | ASTNGDYQETQY
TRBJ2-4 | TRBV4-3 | ANSQAGRGRDPKNIQY
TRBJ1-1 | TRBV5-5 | ASSFFGQGGTEAF
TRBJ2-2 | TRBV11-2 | ASSHSSGGAAGELF
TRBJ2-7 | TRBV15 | ATSSRDRSNEQY
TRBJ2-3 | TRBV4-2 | ASSPGLAVDTQY
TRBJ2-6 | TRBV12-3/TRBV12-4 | ASSLGNPSGANVLT
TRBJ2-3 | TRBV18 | ASSPPRASGMGDTQY
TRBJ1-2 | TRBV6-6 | ASSYVSNYGYT
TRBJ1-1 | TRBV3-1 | ASSWGGNTEAF
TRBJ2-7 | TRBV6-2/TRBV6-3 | ASSFGTGGYYEQY
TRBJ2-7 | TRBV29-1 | SVTGQGITYEQY
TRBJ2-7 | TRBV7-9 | ASSPGPGTGY